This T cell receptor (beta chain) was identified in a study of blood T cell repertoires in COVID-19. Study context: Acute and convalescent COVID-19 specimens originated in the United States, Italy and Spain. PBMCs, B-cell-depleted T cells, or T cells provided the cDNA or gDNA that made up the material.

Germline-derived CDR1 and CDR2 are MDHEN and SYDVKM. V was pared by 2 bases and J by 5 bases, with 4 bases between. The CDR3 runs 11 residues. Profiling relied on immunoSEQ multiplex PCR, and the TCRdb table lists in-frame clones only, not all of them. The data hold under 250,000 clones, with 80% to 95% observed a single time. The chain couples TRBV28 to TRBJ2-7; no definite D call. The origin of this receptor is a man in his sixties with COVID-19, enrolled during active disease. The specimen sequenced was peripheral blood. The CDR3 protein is CASSLLHEQYF. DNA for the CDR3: TGTGCCAGCAGTTTACTCCACGAGCAGTACTTC.